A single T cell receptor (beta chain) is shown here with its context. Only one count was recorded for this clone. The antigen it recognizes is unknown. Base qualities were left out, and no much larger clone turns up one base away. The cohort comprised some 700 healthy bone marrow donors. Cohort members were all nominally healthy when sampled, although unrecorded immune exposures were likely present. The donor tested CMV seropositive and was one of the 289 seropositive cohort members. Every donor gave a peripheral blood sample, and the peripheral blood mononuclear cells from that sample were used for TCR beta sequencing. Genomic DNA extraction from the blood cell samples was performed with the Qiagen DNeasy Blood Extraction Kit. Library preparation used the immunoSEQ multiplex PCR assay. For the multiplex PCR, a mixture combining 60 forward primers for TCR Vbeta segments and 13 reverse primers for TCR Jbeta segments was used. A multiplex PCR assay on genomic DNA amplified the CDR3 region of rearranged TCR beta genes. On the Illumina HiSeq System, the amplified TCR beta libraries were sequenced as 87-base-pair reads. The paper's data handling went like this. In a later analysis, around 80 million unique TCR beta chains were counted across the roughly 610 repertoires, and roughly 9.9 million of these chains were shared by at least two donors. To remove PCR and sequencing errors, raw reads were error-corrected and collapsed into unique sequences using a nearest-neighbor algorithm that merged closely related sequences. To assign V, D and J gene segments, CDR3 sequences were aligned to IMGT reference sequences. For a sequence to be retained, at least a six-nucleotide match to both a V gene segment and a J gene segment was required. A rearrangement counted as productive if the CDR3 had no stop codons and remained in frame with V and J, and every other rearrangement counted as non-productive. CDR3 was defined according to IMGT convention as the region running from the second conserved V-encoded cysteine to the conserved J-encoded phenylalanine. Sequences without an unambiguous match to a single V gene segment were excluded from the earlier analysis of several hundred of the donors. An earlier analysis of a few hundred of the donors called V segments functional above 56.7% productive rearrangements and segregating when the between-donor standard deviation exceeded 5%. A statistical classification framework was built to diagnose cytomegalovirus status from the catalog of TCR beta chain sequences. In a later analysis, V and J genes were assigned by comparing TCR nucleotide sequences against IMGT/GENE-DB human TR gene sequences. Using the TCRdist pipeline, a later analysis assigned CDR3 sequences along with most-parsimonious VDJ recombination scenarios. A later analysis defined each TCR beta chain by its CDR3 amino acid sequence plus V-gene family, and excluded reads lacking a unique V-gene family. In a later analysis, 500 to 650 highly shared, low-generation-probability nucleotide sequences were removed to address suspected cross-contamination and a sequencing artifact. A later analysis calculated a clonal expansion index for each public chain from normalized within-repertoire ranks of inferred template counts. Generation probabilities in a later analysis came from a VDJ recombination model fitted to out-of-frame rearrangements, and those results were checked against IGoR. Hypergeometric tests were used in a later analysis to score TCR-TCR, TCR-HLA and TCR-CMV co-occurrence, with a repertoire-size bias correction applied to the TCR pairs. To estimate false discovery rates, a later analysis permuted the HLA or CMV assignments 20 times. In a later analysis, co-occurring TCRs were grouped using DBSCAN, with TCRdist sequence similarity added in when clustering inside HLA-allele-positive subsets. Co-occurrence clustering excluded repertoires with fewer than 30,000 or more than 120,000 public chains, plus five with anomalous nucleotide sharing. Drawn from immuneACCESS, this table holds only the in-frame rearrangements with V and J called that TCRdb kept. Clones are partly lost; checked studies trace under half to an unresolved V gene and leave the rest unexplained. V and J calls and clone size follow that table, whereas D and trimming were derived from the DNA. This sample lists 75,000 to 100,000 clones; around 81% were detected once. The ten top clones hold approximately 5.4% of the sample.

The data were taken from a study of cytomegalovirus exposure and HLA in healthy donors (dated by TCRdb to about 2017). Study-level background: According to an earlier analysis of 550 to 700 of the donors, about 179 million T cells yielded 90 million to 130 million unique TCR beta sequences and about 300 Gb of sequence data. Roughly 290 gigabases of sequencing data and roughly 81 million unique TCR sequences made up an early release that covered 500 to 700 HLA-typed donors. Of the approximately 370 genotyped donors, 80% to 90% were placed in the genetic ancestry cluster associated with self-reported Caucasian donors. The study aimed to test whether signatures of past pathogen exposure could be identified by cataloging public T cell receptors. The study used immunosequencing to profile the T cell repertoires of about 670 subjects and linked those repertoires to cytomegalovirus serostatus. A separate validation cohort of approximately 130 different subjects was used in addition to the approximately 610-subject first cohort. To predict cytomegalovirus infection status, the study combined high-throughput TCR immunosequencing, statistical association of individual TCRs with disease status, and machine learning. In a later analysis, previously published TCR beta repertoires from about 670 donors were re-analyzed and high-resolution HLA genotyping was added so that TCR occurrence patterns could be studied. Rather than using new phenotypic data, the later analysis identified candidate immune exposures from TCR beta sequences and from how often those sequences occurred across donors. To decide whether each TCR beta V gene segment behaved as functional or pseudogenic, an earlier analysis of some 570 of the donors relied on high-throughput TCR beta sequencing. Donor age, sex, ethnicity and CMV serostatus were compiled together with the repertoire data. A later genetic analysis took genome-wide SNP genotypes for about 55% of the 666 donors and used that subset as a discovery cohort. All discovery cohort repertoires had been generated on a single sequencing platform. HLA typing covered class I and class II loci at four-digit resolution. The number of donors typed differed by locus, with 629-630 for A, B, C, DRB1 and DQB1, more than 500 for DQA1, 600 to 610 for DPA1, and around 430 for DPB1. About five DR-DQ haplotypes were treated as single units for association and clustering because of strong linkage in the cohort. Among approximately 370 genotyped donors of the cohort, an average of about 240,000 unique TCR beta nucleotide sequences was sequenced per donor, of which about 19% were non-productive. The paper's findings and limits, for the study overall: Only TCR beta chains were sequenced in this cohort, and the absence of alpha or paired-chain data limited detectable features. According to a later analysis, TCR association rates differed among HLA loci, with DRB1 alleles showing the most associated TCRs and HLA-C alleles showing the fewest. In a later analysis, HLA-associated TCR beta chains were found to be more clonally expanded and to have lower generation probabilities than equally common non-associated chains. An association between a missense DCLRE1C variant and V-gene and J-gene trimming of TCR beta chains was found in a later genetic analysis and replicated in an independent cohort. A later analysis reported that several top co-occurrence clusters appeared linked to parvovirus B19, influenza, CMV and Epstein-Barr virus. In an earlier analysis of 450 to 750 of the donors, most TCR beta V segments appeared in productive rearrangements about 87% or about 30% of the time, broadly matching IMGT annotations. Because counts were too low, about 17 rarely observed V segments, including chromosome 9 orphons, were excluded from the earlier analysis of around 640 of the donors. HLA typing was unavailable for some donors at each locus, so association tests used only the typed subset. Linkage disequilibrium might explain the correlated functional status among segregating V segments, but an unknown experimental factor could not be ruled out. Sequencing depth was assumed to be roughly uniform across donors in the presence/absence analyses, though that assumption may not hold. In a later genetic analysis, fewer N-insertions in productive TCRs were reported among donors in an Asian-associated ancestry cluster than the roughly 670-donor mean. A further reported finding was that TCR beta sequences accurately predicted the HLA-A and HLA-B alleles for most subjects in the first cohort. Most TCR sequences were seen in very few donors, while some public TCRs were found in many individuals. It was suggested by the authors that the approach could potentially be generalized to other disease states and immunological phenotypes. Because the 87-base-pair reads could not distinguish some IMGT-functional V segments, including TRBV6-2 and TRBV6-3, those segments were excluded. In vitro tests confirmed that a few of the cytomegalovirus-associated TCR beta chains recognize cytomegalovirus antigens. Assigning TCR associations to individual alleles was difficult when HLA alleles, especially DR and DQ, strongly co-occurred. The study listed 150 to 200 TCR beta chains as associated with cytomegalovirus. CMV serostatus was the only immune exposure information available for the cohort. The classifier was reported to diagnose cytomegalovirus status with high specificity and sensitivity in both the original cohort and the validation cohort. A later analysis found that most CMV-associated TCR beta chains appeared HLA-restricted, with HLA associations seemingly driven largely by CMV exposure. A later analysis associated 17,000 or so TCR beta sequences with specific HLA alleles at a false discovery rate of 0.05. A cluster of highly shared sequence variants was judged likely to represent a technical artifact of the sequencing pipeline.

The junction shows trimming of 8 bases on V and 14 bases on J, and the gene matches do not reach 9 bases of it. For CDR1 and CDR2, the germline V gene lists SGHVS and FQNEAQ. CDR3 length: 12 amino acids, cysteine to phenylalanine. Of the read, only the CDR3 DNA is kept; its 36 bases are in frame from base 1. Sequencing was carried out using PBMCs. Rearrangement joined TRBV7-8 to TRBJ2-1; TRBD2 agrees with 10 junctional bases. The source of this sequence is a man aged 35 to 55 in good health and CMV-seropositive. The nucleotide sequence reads TGTGCCAGCGGGAGAACTCTAGCGGGAGAGTTCTTC. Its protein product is CASGRTLAGEFF. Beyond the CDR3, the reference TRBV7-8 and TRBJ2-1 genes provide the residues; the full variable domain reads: GAGVSQSPRYKVAKRGQDVALRCDPISGHVSLFWYQQALGQGPEFLTYFQNEAQLDKSGLPSDRFFAERPEGSVSTLKIQRTQQEDSAVYLCASGRTLAGEFFGPGTRLTVL.